This T cell receptor beta chain came from a study of stem cell transplantation in POMP-related autoinflammatory disease. Regarding the study as a whole: PRAID patients trended toward lower TRB diversity and higher clonality in all analyzed T-cell subsets. Unique TRB V-J gene pairings were limited in number in patients with PRAID.

The CDR3 covers 18 residues. From germline, CDR1 is SGHNT and CDR2 YYREEE (reference sequence). V lost 0 bases and J lost 4, with 21 bases in between. Libraries were prepared by immunoSEQ multiplex PCR; TCRdb keeps only in-frame clonotypes and omits some of them. The table lists over 30,000 clones, around 88% of them singletons. The count of this clone is one. The antigen remains undetermined. The receptor was isolated from a human donor with POMP-related autoinflammation and immune dysregulation (PRAID). The sequenced sample was CD4+ T cells from PBMCs, obtained before stem cell transplantation. This chain connects TRBV5-4 to TRBJ2-3; D is possibly TRBD2 (7 bases). The CDR3 loop is CASSLDWGGARTSDTQYF. The CDR3 region has the DNA TGTGCCAGCAGCTTGGACTGGGGGGGCGCGAGGACCTCAGATACGCAGTATTTT.